This record covers a single T cell receptor beta chain. Germline V CDR1 and CDR2: MNHEY, SMNVEV (reference sequence). V lost 0 bases and J lost 4, with 10 bases in between. The length of the CDR3 is 15 residues. Peripheral blood came from all dose cohorts at three timepoints. These data are taken from a study of OX40 agonist ivuxolimab in advanced cancers. As for the study in general: Patients were treated with ivuxolimab, an agonistic anti-OX40 (CD134) antibody. The eligibility criteria allowed prior anti-PD-1, anti-PD-L1 or anti-CTLA-4 therapy, and about 40% had some. Intravenous ivuxolimab at 0.01 to 10 mg/kg was given to patients every 2 weeks.

The method was immunoSEQ multiplex PCR; TCRdb's version includes in-frame clones alone and lacks a portion of them. The sample includes approximately 69,000 clones, around 94% of them seen just once. The receptor was derived from an adult with an advanced solid tumor such as melanoma, head and neck, liver or kidney cancer. The chain carries TRBV27 and TRBJ1-3, with unresolved D. The sample was CD4+ or CD8+ T cells sorted from blood, taken in a trial of the OX40 agonist ivuxolimab. The CDR3 sequence: CASSLSTGLGNTIYF. The DNA of the CDR3 is TGTGCCAGCAGTTTATCGACCGGACTCGGAAACACCATATATTTT.